One sample yielded the 11 T cell receptor beta chains listed below, sequenced in a study of blood T cell repertoires in COVID-19 (dated by TCRdb to the early 2020s). Libraries were prepared through the immunoSEQ multiplex PCR assay. TCRdb re-hosts the immuneACCESS table, in-frame sequences only. Its copies lack some clones; in the studies checked, an unresolved V gene accounts for under half of them, and the cause for the rest is not known. The sample yields approximately 94,000 clones; about 83% were counted once. Over 10% of the sample is held by the ten biggest clonotypes. Sequenced input: peripheral blood. The receptor source for this set is a human donor in a cohort sampled during active COVID-19.

The CDR3 spells CASSQVALPYEQYF. The CDR3 bases are TGTGCCAGCAGCCAAGTAGCGCTTCCCTACGAGCAGTACTTC. The chain has TRBV3-1 (or the pseudogene TRBV3-2) and TRBJ2-7; D perhaps matches TRBD2 (5 bases). V lost 1 base, J lost 2 bases, and 9 bases lay in between. CDR1 and CDR2 (germline): LGHDT, YNNKEL (reference sequence). The CDR3 loop spans 14 amino acids.

The chain carries TRBV20-1 and TRBJ2-7; D may be TRBD2 (6 bases). Germline V gives CDR1 DFQATT, CDR2 SNEGSKA (reference sequence). The CDR3 extends over 13 amino acids. V was cut by 3 bases and J by 0 bases, with 9 bases left in between. The CDR3 sequence is CSASPGSSYEQYF. DNA of the CDR3: TGCAGTGCTAGTCCCGGGAGCTCCTACGAGCAGTACTTC.

This rearrangement joins TRBV18 to TRBJ1-6, with 7 bases aligning to TRBD1. After removal of 6 bases from V and 5 bases from J, the junction contained 4 bases not matched to a gene. The CDR3 has 14 amino acids. Germline V gene lookup returns CDR1 KGHSH and CDR2 LQKENI. The CDR3 coding sequence is TGTGCCAGCTCGGCCGGGACAGATAATTCACCCCTCCACTTT. It specifies CASSAGTDNSPLHF.

The gene calls are TRBV6-5 and TRBJ2-6, with D possibly TRBD2 on 5 matching bases. This CDR3 region has 15 residues. Germline V CDR1 and CDR2: MNHEY, SVGAGI. The germline V and J ends were trimmed by 4 bases and 3 bases, with 10 bases remaining between them. The CDR3 reads CASSSPGSGANVLTF. The DNA for the CDR3 is TGTGCCAGCAGTTCGCCGGGGAGTGGGGCCAACGTCCTGACTTTC.

The chain has TRBV19 and TRBJ2-3; D is ambiguous. This CDR3 is 13 amino acids long. CDR1 and CDR2 from the germline V gene are LNHDA and SQIVND (reference sequence). Trimming stripped 5 bases from V and 4 bases from J, with 10 bases between. The chain's CDR3 is CASSVLPADTQYF. The CDR3 region has the DNA TGTGCCAGTAGTGTGTTACCGGCAGATACGCAGTATTTT.

V and J are TRBV6-4 and TRBJ2-3; TRBD2 agrees at 10 bases. Looked up from germline, CDR1 is MRHNA and CDR2 is SNTAGT. Trimming at V came to 2 bases and at J to 14 bases, leaving 7 bases not matched to a gene. The CDR3 is 13 amino acids. The CDR3 spells CASSDTGTSDPYF. CDR3 DNA: TGTGCCAGCAGTGACACCGGGACTAGCGATCCGTATTTT.

The chain links TRBV29-1 to TRBJ2-1; 10 positions match TRBD2. V was clipped by 1 base and J by 8 bases; unmatched bases: 8. The CDR3 length is 15 residues. Germline V gene sequence: CDR1 SQVTM, CDR2 ANQGSEA. In DNA form, the CDR3 reads TGCAGCGTTGAAGGGTCTAGCGGGAGTCGGTATGAGCAGTTCTTC. Its translation: CSVEGSSGSRYEQFF.

The chain combines TRBV9 with TRBJ2-7; 11 bases line up with TRBD1. With V trimmed by 3 bases and J by 2 bases, 4 bases remained unmatched. The V gene's germline CDR1 is SGDLS and CDR2 YYNGEE. This CDR3 has 15 residues. The CDR3 coding sequence is TGTGCCAGCAGCGAGGGACAGGGGGGCACCTACGAGCAGTACTTC. It encodes CASSEGQGGTYEQYF.

V usage is TRBV6-1 and J usage is TRBJ1-4; weak D call: TRBD1 (5 bases). Germline CDR1 and CDR2: MNHNS and SASEGT. With 6 bases removed from V and 7 bases from J, the gap between germline ends came to 12 bases. The CDR3 contains 13 residues. CDR3 bases: TGTGCCAGCAGCCTCGACAGAGGTGAAAAACTGTTTTTT. Translated, it gives CASSLDRGEKLFF.

V gene TRBV7-6 combines with J gene TRBJ2-5; 10 bases are a match to TRBD2. CDR3 length: 15 amino acids. V was pared by 0 bases and J by 5 bases, with 3 bases of the junction left unmatched. CDR1 and CDR2 from the germline V gene are SGHVS and FNYEAQ. The CDR3 region is CASSLALAGVETQYF. CDR3 DNA: TGTGCCAGCAGCTTAGCGCTAGCGGGAGTCGAGACCCAGTACTTC.

The chain has TRBV15 and TRBJ2-7; 9 nucleotides align to TRBD1. V was pared by 0 bases and J by 5 bases, with 14 bases of the junction left unmatched. The length of the CDR3 is 18 residues. In germline, CDR1 is LNHNV, CDR2 YYDKDF (reference sequence). CDR3: CATSRDGPGTGKGNEQYF. CDR3 bases: TGTGCCACCAGCAGAGATGGCCCGGGGACAGGGAAAGGGAACGAGCAGTACTTC.